Presented here are 25 T cell receptor beta chains from one specimen sequenced in a study of T-cell memory formation after mild COVID-19. MiXCR, run by TCRdb on the 5' RACE reads, gives a single entry per CDR3 protein. The repertoire includes 250,000 to 300,000 distinct CDR3 sequences, roughly 15% of them detected once, and about a fifth sits in the top ten. The source material was PBMCs or a T cell subset sorted from them (not recorded which). The source of these receptors is a man between 18 and 29 years old who had mild COVID-19 (a few samples of this study predate the infection). Cell type and time point are not known.

This clonotype came up many times. The rearrangement joins TRBV6-5 to TRBJ2-2; D uncertain. V was clipped by 5 bases and J by 5 bases, with 12 bases between them. The CDR3 totals 14 residues. Germline CDR1 is MNHEY and CDR2 is SVGAGI. CDR3 loop: CASSRRPETGELFF. CDR3 nucleotides: TGTGCCAGCAGTAGGCGACCTGAAACCGGGGAGCTGTTTTTT.

A few counts support this clonotype. The chain uses TRBV3-1 and TRBJ1-5; D call uncertain. Germline CDR1 reads LGHDT; CDR2 reads YNNKEL (reference sequence). The V end lost 0 bases, the J end lost 4 bases, and 10 bases lay between the germline ends. The CDR3 has 15 amino acids. The CDR3 DNA sequence: TGTGCCAGCAGCCAAGATGGCGGAGGGAATCAGCCCCAGCATTTT. It yields the protein CASSQDGGGNQPQHF.

This clonotype was detected a few times. This chain links TRBV4-2 with TRBJ1-4; maybe TRBD1 (5 bases). The germline gives CDR1 LGHNA, CDR2 YNFKEQ. Trimming cost V 1 base and J 0 bases, with 6 bases left between them. The CDR3 spans 15 residues. CDR3 bases: TGTGCCAGCAGCCAAGGGGGGGCAACTAATGAAAAACTGTTTTTT. Protein sequence: CASSQGGATNEKLFF.

This clonotype appeared once. The genes are TRBV7-9 and TRBJ1-1; D might be TRBD1 (6 bases). The V gene lost 5 bases and the J gene lost 5 bases, with 18 bases spanning the gap. The CDR3 runs to 15 residues. Germline assignment: CDR1 SEHNR and CDR2 FQNEAQ (reference sequence). CDR3 coding DNA: TGTGCCAGCAGCGCCCGGGACATTCGGAGAACTGAAGCTTTCTTT. It yields the protein CASSARDIRRTEAFF.

The sample holds a few counts of this clonotype. The chain carries TRBV4-2 and TRBJ1-4, with no clear D. V was clipped by 10 bases and J by 8 bases, with 11 bases between them. Germline V CDR1 and CDR2: LGHNA, YNFKEQ. The CDR3 consists of 11 residues. The CDR3 DNA is TGTGCCACCCTGGGAGGGGAAAAACTGTTTTTT. This gives the protein CATLGGEKLFF.

This clonotype is medium-sized by share. The V gene is TRBV4-3, the J gene TRBJ1-1; unclear D gene. The ends were cut back, 2 bases at V and 3 bases at J, with 10 bases in the middle. CDR1 LGHNA and CDR2 YSLEER come from the germline V gene. The CDR3 sequence is 14 residues long. The CDR3 DNA reads TGCGCCAGCAGCCAATGGGCGAAGGACACTGAAGCTTTCTTT. Its translation: CASSQWAKDTEAFF.

This clonotype was observed a handful of times. V gene TRBV28 combines with J gene TRBJ1-1, with D perhaps matching TRBD1 (6 bases). Deletions cut 5 bases from V and 1 base from J, with 20 bases between. This CDR3 region has 17 residues. From germline, CDR1 is MDHEN and CDR2 SYDVKM. CDR3 in DNA: TGTGCCAGCAGTCCAACAGGGTTTACTGCCAGGAACACTGAAGCTTTCTTT. As protein: CASSPTGFTARNTEAFF.

This clonotype was counted between two and nine times. The chain combines TRBV4-1 with TRBJ2-5; D possibly corresponds to TRBD1 (7 bases). Germline V gene data show CDR1 as MGHRA and CDR2 as YSYEKL. V lost 4 bases, J lost 6 bases, and 21 bases lay in between. CDR3 length: 16 residues. The CDR3 sequence is CASSPQGGYARQTQYF. In DNA form, the CDR3 reads TGCGCCAGCAGCCCGCAGGGGGGATACGCAAGACAGACCCAGTACTTC.

The CDR3 DNA follows: TGTGCCAGCAGCAGCTTGGCAGGGGCGGACACTGAAGCTTTCTTT. It yields the protein CASSSLAGADTEAFF. The chain employs TRBV5-6 and TRBJ1-1; D is possibly TRBD1 (6 bases). Germline V gene sequence: CDR1 SGHDT, CDR2 YYEEEE. CDR3 length: 15 residues. V lost 4 bases and J lost 3, with 16 bases in between.

This clonotype occurred a few times. This chain connects TRBV5-5 to TRBJ2-7; TRBD1 aligns across 11 bases. Germline-derived CDR1 and CDR2 are SGHKS and YYEKEE (reference sequence). This CDR3 contains 16 residues. J lost 3 bases, V lost 2 bases, and 7 bases had no gene match. The CDR3 DNA follows: TGTGCCAGCAGCTTTTTTCGGGACAGGGGGTTCTACGAGCAGTACTTC. It encodes CASSFFRDRGFYEQYF. Complete variable domain (other parts from reference TRBV5-5 and TRBJ2-7): DAGVTQSPTHLIKTRGQQVTLRCSPISGHKSVSWYQQVLGQGPQFIFQYYEKEERGRGNFPDRFSARQFPNYSSELNVNALLLGDSALYLCASSFFRDRGFYEQYFGPGTRLTVT.

The J gene is TRBJ2-5, the V gene TRBV7-8, with a tentative D call TRBD2 (6 bases). This CDR3 is built from 16 residues. Per the germline V gene, CDR1 is SGHVS and CDR2 is FQNEAQ. V lost 5 bases to trimming and J lost 2 bases, with 18 bases between them. CDR3 sequence reads: CASSRIRFAGQETQYF. The DNA for the CDR3 is TGTGCCAGCAGCCGAATACGGTTCGCGGGGCAAGAGACCCAGTACTTC. Supplemented by reference TRBV7-8 and TRBJ2-5, the full variable domain reads GAGVSQSPRYKVAKRGQDVALRCDPISGHVSLFWYQQALGQGPEFLTYFQNEAQLDKSGLPSDRFFAERPEGSVSTLKIQRTQQEDSAVYLCASSRIRFAGQETQYFGPGTRLLVL.

This clonotype was detected only a few times. This chain links TRBV6-5 with TRBJ2-3; D is perhaps TRBD1 (6 bases). Trimming took off 8 bases at V and 4 bases at J, with 13 bases between the two ends. This CDR3 is 13 amino acids long. Germline V gene lookup returns CDR1 MNHEY and CDR2 SVGAGI. Here the CDR3 DNA reads TGTGCCAGCGGGTACAGGGAACCAGATACGCAGTATTTT. It translates to CASGYREPDTQYF.

This clonotype was counted ten times or more. This chain uses TRBV5-1 with TRBJ2-3; TRBD2 might be the D (6 bases). This CDR3 is built from 16 residues. V lost 0 bases, J lost 4 bases, and 15 bases lay in between. CDR1 is SGHRS, CDR2 YFSETQ, per germline. CDR3 DNA sequence: TGCGCCAGCAGCTTGGGATCTAGCGTCGCCCCAGATACGCAGTATTTT. Its protein product is CASSLGSSVAPDTQYF.

This chain connects TRBV2 to TRBJ1-2; D ambiguous. Germline V gene lookup returns CDR1 SNHLY and CDR2 FYNNEI. V shed 1 base and J shed 8 bases, with 8 bases lying between them. The CDR3 is 12 amino acids. The CDR3 sequence: CASSEVVTGYTF. DNA of the CDR3: TGTGCCAGCAGTGAAGTGGTGACCGGCTACACCTTC. The full variable domain, its missing parts supplied by reference TRBV2 and TRBJ1-2, is EPEVTQTPSHQVTQMGQEVILRCVPISNHLYFYWYRQILGQKVEFLVSFYNNEISEKSEIFDDQFSVERPDGSNFTLKIRSTKLEDSAMYFCASSEVVTGYTFGSGTRLTVV.

This clonotype was detected a few times. The chain uses TRBV9 and TRBJ2-5, with D perhaps being TRBD1 or TRBD2 (5 bases each). This CDR3 is built from 14 residues. V was trimmed by 4 bases and J by 2 bases, leaving 12 bases between them. Germline lookup yields CDR1 SGDLS and CDR2 YYNGEE. CDR3 coding DNA: TGTGCCAGCAGCCCGCCGGGACCACAAGAGACCCAGTACTTC. Encoded protein: CASSPPGPQETQYF.

This clonotype was counted only a few times. This chain links TRBV20-1 with TRBJ2-1; 9 nucleotides match TRBD1. The CDR3 is 14 residues long. Looked up from germline, CDR1 is DFQATT and CDR2 is SNEGSKA (reference sequence). With V trimmed by 4 bases and J by 4 bases, 5 bases remained unmatched. For the CDR3, the DNA is TGCAGTGCTACCTCACAGGGGGCGTACAATGAGCAGTTCTTC. Protein sequence: CSATSQGAYNEQFF.

V usage is TRBV6-2 or TRBV6-3 and J usage is TRBJ2-3, with D perhaps being TRBD1 or TRBD2 (5 bases each). Germline V gene sequence: CDR1 MNHEY, CDR2 SVGEGT. V was pared by 8 bases and J by 2 bases, with 11 bases between. The length of the CDR3 is 13 residues. The DNA of the CDR3 is TGTGCCAGCTGCGTGGGGGTCACAGATACGCAGTATTTT. Protein sequence: CASCVGVTDTQYF.

This clonotype is labeled hyperexpanded. The chain uses TRBV27 and TRBJ2-7; 7 bases line up with TRBD2. Germline CDR1 MNHEY, CDR2 SMNVEV (reference sequence). The J segment lost 2 bases and the V segment lost 6 bases, leaving 10 bases of the junction unmatched. The CDR3 contains 15 residues. CDR3 region: CASSQWGGTPYEQYF. DNA of the CDR3: TGTGCCAGCAGCCAATGGGGGGGTACGCCCTACGAGCAGTACTTC.

This clonotype appeared a few times. The chain carries TRBV20-1 and TRBJ2-4; 11 nucleotides match TRBD2. This CDR3 has 17 amino acids. Germline loops: CDR1 DFQATT, CDR2 SNEGSKA (reference sequence). V trimming: 0 bases; J trimming: 6 bases; junction bases outside the gene matches: 10. CDR3 sequence reads: CSARDAASGGNRNIQYF. The CDR3, as DNA: TGCAGTGCTAGAGATGCGGCTAGCGGGGGGAACCGAAACATTCAGTACTTC.

The CDR3 reads CASRSWVGISYNEQFF. As DNA, the CDR3 is TGTGCCAGCAGATCATGGGTGGGGATCTCCTACAATGAGCAGTTCTTC. The chain combines TRBV7-2 with TRBJ2-1; D unclear. CDR3 length equals 16 residues. V was clipped by 6 bases and J by 0 bases, with 15 bases between them. Germline V gene lookup returns CDR1 SGHTA and CDR2 FQGNSA.

This clonotype was picked up a small number of times. This chain connects TRBV5-1 to TRBJ2-3, with a weak D call TRBD2 (6 bases). The length of the CDR3 is 15 residues. The V gene's germline CDR1 is SGHRS and CDR2 YFSETQ. The V gene lost 4 bases and the J gene lost 2 bases, with 14 bases spanning the gap. The CDR3: CASSPGRGNTDTQYF. The CDR3 nucleotides are TGCGCCAGCAGCCCGGGACGGGGGAACACAGATACGCAGTATTTT.

This chain's CDR3 is CASSRTGGRTDTQYF. The CDR3 DNA is TGTGCCAGCAGTCGTACAGGGGGCCGCACAGATACGCAGTATTTT. The chain links TRBV12-3 or TRBV12-4 to TRBJ2-3; 9 bases map to TRBD1. V shed 5 bases, J shed 1 base, and the junction held 4 bases outside the gene matches. This CDR3 comprises 15 residues.

This clonotype was recorded at least ten times. The chain joins TRBV20-1 to TRBJ2-1; D call uncertain. CDR3 size: 10 residues. The ends were cut back, 3 bases at V and 7 bases at J, with 4 bases in the middle. Germline V gene lookup returns CDR1 DFQATT and CDR2 SNEGSKA (reference sequence). This chain's CDR3 is CSARKNEQFF. Written as DNA, the CDR3 is TGCAGTGCTAGGAAGAATGAGCAGTTCTTC.

The J gene is TRBJ2-2, the V gene TRBV6-5, with 9 bases that match TRBD2. V trimming: 0 bases; J trimming: 11 bases; junction bases outside the gene matches: 10. The CDR3 is made up of 16 amino acids. Germline V gene data show CDR1 as MNHEY and CDR2 as SVGAGI. CDR3 loop: CASSYSAGGVLLELFF. CDR3 coding DNA: TGTGCCAGCAGTTACTCTGCGGGGGGGGTCCTTTTAGAGCTGTTTTTT.

J is TRBJ2-1 and V is TRBV9; a possible D gene is TRBD1 (6 bases). Trimming left V 2 bases short and J 6 bases short, with 15 bases between. Germline V gene lookup returns CDR1 SGDLS and CDR2 YYNGEE. The length of the CDR3 is 15 residues. DNA of the CDR3: TGTGCCAGCAGCGTCTCCCAGGGGCCAGGCAATGAGCAGTTCTTC. Translating gives CASSVSQGPGNEQFF.